This entry lists 18 T cell receptor beta chains sequenced from one sample in a study of blood T cell repertoires in COVID-19. Using immunoSEQ multiplex PCR, the repertoire was profiled, and TCRdb retains in-frame clones only, with some absent. The sample contains about 170,000 clones, 65% to 85% of which appear only once. Sequencing was carried out using PBMCs or T cells enriched from blood (not recorded which). Every receptor here comes from a woman in her fifties or sixties in a cohort exposed to, infected with or recovered from COVID-19 (not recorded which).

CDR3 sequence (DNA): TGTGCCAGCAGCCCGGACAGTCGGGGTGAAAAACTGTTTTTT. Translation: CASSPDSRGEKLFF. This chain links TRBV7-9 with TRBJ1-4, with TRBD1 as a possible D gene (6 bases). The CDR3 contains 14 residues. V lost 5 bases and J lost 7, with 14 bases in between. CDR1 and CDR2 from the germline V gene are SEHNR and FQNEAQ (reference sequence).

The rearrangement joins TRBV5-1 to TRBJ1-1; weak D call: TRBD1 (6 bases). In germline, CDR1 is SGHRS, CDR2 YFSETQ. Trimming removed 4 bases at V and 6 bases at J, with 16 bases between. This CDR3 contains 14 residues. CDR3 region: CASSLGQRSSEAFF. In nucleotides, the CDR3 is TGCGCCAGCAGCCTCGGACAGAGATCCTCTGAAGCTTTCTTT.

The rearrangement uses TRBV11-2 and TRBJ2-7; D gene uncertain. The ends were cut back, 5 bases at V and 0 bases at J, with 5 bases in the middle. Germline V gene data show CDR1 as SGHAT and CDR2 as FQNNGV. The CDR3 extends over 12 amino acids. The CDR3 DNA reads as TGTGCCAGCAGCCCTAACTCCTACGAGCAGTACTTC. It encodes CASSPNSYEQYF.

V usage is TRBV5-3 and J usage is TRBJ1-5; possibly TRBD1 for D (6 bases). TRBV5-3 is labeled an ORF, and its function is uncertain. CDR3 length equals 14 residues. Trimming removed 4 bases from V and 1 base from J, with 9 bases in between. This CDR3 reads CARSHRASNQPQHF. DNA for the CDR3: TGTGCCAGAAGCCACAGGGCGAGCAATCAGCCCCAGCATTTT.

This chain connects TRBV3-1 (or the pseudogene TRBV3-2) to TRBJ2-7; D is possibly TRBD1 (5 bases). V was shortened by 4 bases and J by 1 base, with 8 bases between the two germline ends. Germline V gene lookup returns CDR1 LGHDT and CDR2 YNNKEL (reference sequence). This CDR3 is built from 13 residues. The CDR3 protein is CASSPRQSYEQYF. The CDR3 coding sequence is TGTGCCAGCAGCCCTAGACAGTCCTACGAGCAGTACTTC.

The chain employs TRBV4-1 and TRBJ1-3; 8 bases align to TRBD1. Germline CDR1 is MGHRA and CDR2 is YSYEKL. The CDR3 runs 15 residues. V shed 2 bases, J shed 4 bases, and the junction held 4 bases outside the gene matches. CDR3 loop: CASSQPGTGGNTIYF. The CDR3 region has the DNA TGCGCCAGCAGCCAACCAGGGACAGGAGGAAACACCATATATTTT.

The V and J genes are TRBV30 and TRBJ1-5, with 9 positions matching TRBD1. CDR1 and CDR2 (germline): GTSNPN, SVGIG (reference sequence). This CDR3 contains 17 residues. With V trimmed by 5 bases and J by 0 bases, 11 bases remained unmatched. CDR3 loop: CAWGGGTGRSSNQPQHF. The CDR3, as DNA: TGTGCCTGGGGAGGAGGGACAGGGAGGAGTAGCAATCAGCCCCAGCATTTT.

V gene TRBV11-1 combines with J gene TRBJ1-6; a possible D gene is TRBD1 (5 bases). Trimming cost V 9 bases and J 10 bases, with 16 bases left between them. The germline V gene has CDR1 SGHAT and CDR2 FQDESV (reference sequence). The CDR3 runs 13 residues. The CDR3 region is CASRTTSGSPLHF. For the CDR3, the DNA is TGTGCCAGTAGAACGACCTCAGGGTCACCCCTCCACTTT. The variable domain in full, with the rest retrieved from reference TRBV11-1 and TRBJ1-6, is EAEVAQSPRYKITEKSQAVAFWCDPISGHATLYWYRQILGQGPELLVQFQDESVVDDSQLPKDRFSAERLKGVDSTLKIQPAELGDSAMYLCASRTTSGSPLHFGNGTRLTVT.

This clone was detected many times. The same CDR3 can be traced to other DNA sequences in this sample. The rearrangement joins TRBV28 to TRBJ1-1; no firm D call. Trimming took off 3 bases at V and 1 base at J, with 6 bases between the two ends. CDR1 is MDHEN, CDR2 SYDVKM, per germline. The CDR3 extends over 13 amino acids. Here the CDR3 reads CASSLPGNTEAFF. DNA for the CDR3: TGTGCCAGCAGTTTGCCAGGGAACACTGAAGCTTTCTTT.

The chain combines TRBV6-5 with TRBJ1-5; 10 nucleotides agree with TRBD1. The CDR3 covers 15 residues. Germline V lookup: CDR1 MNHEY, CDR2 SVGAGI. Unmatched junction bases numbered 4, after V lost 6 bases and J lost 2 bases. CDR3: CASRYGQGGNQPQHF. CDR3 DNA sequence: TGTGCCAGCAGATATGGACAGGGGGGCAATCAGCCCCAGCATTTT.

CDR3 region: CASSEALRASGNQETQYF. CDR3 DNA: TGTGCCAGCAGTGAAGCGCTTAGGGCTAGCGGAAACCAAGAGACCCAGTACTTC. This sequence joins TRBV2 and TRBJ2-5, with 7 bases aligning to TRBD2. CDR1 and CDR2 from the germline V gene are SNHLY and FYNNEI. CDR3 length: 18 amino acids. V was clipped by 0 bases and J by 0 bases; unmatched bases: 10. The whole variable domain, filled in from reference TRBV2 and TRBJ2-5, reads EPEVTQTPSHQVTQMGQEVILRCVPISNHLYFYWYRQILGQKVEFLVSFYNNEISEKSEIFDDQFSVERPDGSNFTLKIRSTKLEDSAMYFCASSEALRASGNQETQYFGPGTRLLVL.

The V call is TRBV9, the J call TRBJ1-1; TRBD1 aligns across 7 bases. Per germline, CDR1 SGDLS and CDR2 YYNGEE. This CDR3 is 18 amino acids long. Unmatched junction bases numbered 14, after V lost 3 bases and J lost 0 bases. The CDR3 DNA reads as TGTGCCAGCAGCGAGGGGGCCCAGGGCCTGACTATGAACACTGAAGCTTTCTTT. It yields the protein CASSEGAQGLTMNTEAFF.

The gene calls are TRBV5-4 and TRBJ2-7, with 9 bases lining up with TRBD1. V was clipped by 4 bases and J by 2 bases; unmatched bases: 7. The CDR3 consists of 15 residues. Germline assignment: CDR1 SGHNT and CDR2 YYREEE (reference sequence). CDR3 amino acids: CASSRTGVSTYEQYF. DNA for the CDR3: TGTGCCAGCAGCAGGACAGGGGTTAGCACCTACGAGCAGTACTTC.

The chain carries TRBV6-5 and TRBJ2-6; TRBD2 might be the D (6 bases). The germline gives CDR1 MNHEY, CDR2 SVGAGI. With 6 bases removed from V and 2 bases from J, the gap between germline ends came to 11 bases. CDR3 length: 15 amino acids. The CDR3 nucleotides are TGTGCCAGCAGAGCCGGGGGTGCTGGGGCCAACGTCCTGACTTTC. Translation: CASRAGGAGANVLTF.

CDR3 sequence reads: CASSWTSGRTNTGELFF. The CDR3 DNA reads as TGTGCCAGCAGCTGGACTAGCGGGAGGACGAACACCGGGGAGCTGTTTTTT. V usage is TRBV2 and J usage is TRBJ2-2; 14 nucleotides agree with TRBD2. CDR3 size: 17 residues. The V and J ends lost 6 bases and 0 bases, in that order; junction bases with no gene match: 3. Germline-derived CDR1 and CDR2 are SNHLY and FYNNEI. Drawing the rest from reference TRBV2 and TRBJ2-2, the complete variable domain is EPEVTQTPSHQVTQMGQEVILRCVPISNHLYFYWYRQILGQKVEFLVSFYNNEISEKSEIFDDQFSVERPDGSNFTLKIRSTKLEDSAMYFCASSWTSGRTNTGELFFGEGSRLTVL.

The chain employs TRBV27 and TRBJ1-1; D is unresolved. This CDR3 is built from 15 residues. V lost 5 bases to trimming and J lost 1 base, with 14 bases between them. Germline CDR1 is MNHEY and CDR2 is SMNVEV (reference sequence). This chain's CDR3 is CASSALDWGNTEAFF. For the CDR3, the DNA is TGTGCCAGCAGTGCCCTGGACTGGGGGAACACTGAAGCTTTCTTT.

This CDR3 reads CASSLDRGRLSTDTQYF. Here the CDR3 DNA reads TGTGCCAGTAGTCTCGATCGCGGGAGGCTGAGCACAGATACGCAGTATTTT. V usage is TRBV19 and J usage is TRBJ2-3, with 8 nucleotides matching TRBD2. This CDR3 is built from 17 residues. J was trimmed by 0 bases and V by 5 bases; bases with no gene match: 10. Per the germline V gene, CDR1 is LNHDA and CDR2 is SQIVND (reference sequence). Complete variable domain (other parts from reference TRBV19 and TRBJ2-3): DGGITQSPKYLFRKEGQNVTLSCEQNLNHDAMYWYRQDPGQGLRLIYYSQIVNDFQKGDIAEGYSVSREKKESFPLTVTSAQKNPTAFYLCASSLDRGRLSTDTQYFGPGTRLTVL.

The V and J genes are TRBV5-6 and TRBJ2-5; 10 bases agree with TRBD1. Trimming cost V 4 bases and J 6 bases; bases outside gene matches: 9. Germline loops: CDR1 SGHDT, CDR2 YYEEEE. The CDR3 contains 15 residues. This chain's CDR3 is CASSPDRDRGQTQYF. CDR3 DNA: TGTGCCAGCAGCCCAGACCGGGACAGGGGACAGACCCAGTACTTC.